This passage covers 23 T cell receptor beta chains from one sample sequenced in a study of cytomegalovirus exposure and HLA in healthy donors. 60 Vbeta and 13 Jbeta primers were used in PCR. This table comes from immunoSEQ multiplex PCR, and its TCRdb copy is limited to in-frame clones, with some not included. Counted here are 180,000 or so clones, 75% to 90% occurring once; the ten biggest clones make up approximately 9.4%. Material for sequencing was PBMCs. All receptors derive from a man between 18 and 29 years old in good health and CMV-seropositive.

This rearrangement joins TRBV12-5 to TRBJ1-2, with TRBD1 matching over 7 bases. J was trimmed by 6 bases and V by 2 bases; bases with no gene match: 18. This CDR3 has 18 residues. CDR1 is LGHNT and CDR2 is FRNRAP in the germline V gene. The CDR3, as DNA: TGTGCTAGTGGTTTGTGGCAGGGGGGCGACACATCGGAAGATGGCTACACCTTC. Translation gives CASGLWQGGDTSEDGYTF. Supplemented by reference TRBV12-5 and TRBJ1-2, the full variable domain reads DARVTQTPRHKVTEMGQEVTMRCQPILGHNTVFWYRQTMMQGLELLAYFRNRAPLDDSGMPKDRFSAEMPDATLATLKIQPSEPRDSAVYFCASGLWQGGDTSEDGYTFGSGTRLTVV.

This clone has just one count. This chain links TRBV30 with TRBJ1-2; D unresolved. Germline CDR1 GTSNPN, CDR2 SVGIG (reference sequence). The CDR3 contains 13 residues. V lost 6 bases to trimming and J lost 4 bases, with 15 bases between them. CDR3 residues: CACRVTKVYGYTF. CDR3 sequence (DNA): TGTGCCTGCCGGGTCACAAAGGTCTATGGCTACACCTTC. The full variable domain, rest sourced from reference TRBV30 and TRBJ1-2, is SQTIHQWPATLVQPVGSPLSLECTVEGTSNPNLYWYRQAAGRGLQLLFYSVGIGQISSEVPQNLSASRPQDRQFILSSKKLLLSDSGFYLCACRVTKVYGYTFGSGTRLTVV.

The genes are TRBV7-2 and TRBJ2-3, with 7 bases matching TRBD2. V lost 3 bases to trimming and J lost 7 bases; unmatched junction nucleotides: 7. CDR3 size: 14 residues. Germline loops: CDR1 SGHTA, CDR2 FQGNSA. CDR3 sequence reads: CASSLGGVPYTQYF. The CDR3 coding sequence is TGTGCCAGCAGCTTGGGGGGGGTTCCATATACGCAGTATTTT.

The chain has TRBV12-5 and TRBJ1-2; D gene uncertain. The CDR3 consists of 15 residues. Germline V gene lookup returns CDR1 LGHNT and CDR2 FRNRAP. V lost 5 bases, J lost 8 bases, and 21 bases lay in between. CDR3 sequence: CASGPGIAERRGYTF. As DNA, the CDR3 is TGTGCTAGTGGTCCTGGTATAGCGGAAAGGAGGGGCTACACCTTC.

The chain couples TRBV19 to TRBJ2-5, with unresolved D. The length of the CDR3 is 14 residues. Trimming removed 2 bases at V and 4 bases at J, with 11 bases between. The germline gives CDR1 LNHDA, CDR2 SQIVND (reference sequence). The CDR3 spells CASSIYGVVETQYF. The DNA of the CDR3 is TGTGCCAGTAGTATATATGGAGTGGTAGAGACCCAGTACTTC.

This chain joins TRBV6-5 and TRBJ1-2, with 9 bases fitting TRBD1. There are 15 residues in the CDR3. V was clipped by 2 bases and J by 7 bases; unmatched bases: 8. Germline V CDR1 and CDR2: MNHEY, SVGAGI. The CDR3 DNA sequence: TGTGCCAGCAGTTACCCGGGACAGGGCGAAAGTGGCTACACCTTC. As protein: CASSYPGQGESGYTF.

This chain connects TRBV6-1 to TRBJ2-3; D gene unclear. Trimming removed 4 bases at V and 11 bases at J, with 13 bases between. Germline V lookup: CDR1 MNHNS, CDR2 SASEGT. The CDR3 extends over 12 amino acids. CDR3 DNA: TGTGCCAGCAGTGGGAGTTACGCAAGGCAGTATTTT. This translates into CASSGSYARQYF.

The table lists this clone with a few counts. This chain links TRBV9 with TRBJ1-1; D is uncertain. The CDR3 has 15 residues. Trimming took off 0 bases at V and 1 base at J, with 10 bases between the two ends. The germline V gene has CDR1 SGDLS and CDR2 YYNGEE. The CDR3: CASSVGPGWNTEAFF. CDR3 DNA: TGTGCCAGCAGCGTAGGCCCCGGTTGGAACACTGAAGCTTTCTTT.

The chain has TRBV18 and TRBJ1-4; D is possibly TRBD1 (5 bases). The germline gives CDR1 KGHSH, CDR2 LQKENI. CDR3 size: 14 residues. With 2 bases removed from V and 5 bases from J, the gap between germline ends came to 9 bases. The CDR3 here is CASSPRGGNEKLFF. The DNA of the CDR3 is TGTGCCAGCTCACCAAGGGGTGGGAATGAAAAACTGTTTTTT.

The rearrangement joins TRBV6-1 to TRBJ1-1; weak D call: TRBD1 (6 bases). The length of the CDR3 is 13 residues. V lost 6 bases, J lost 4 bases, and 12 bases lay in between. The germline gives CDR1 MNHNS, CDR2 SASEGT. This CDR3 reads CASRRYRATEAFF. The CDR3 DNA reads as TGTGCCAGCAGAAGGTACAGGGCCACTGAAGCTTTCTTT.

This clone has just one count. The chain combines TRBV30 with TRBJ1-2, with D possibly being TRBD1 (6 bases). Per the germline V gene, CDR1 is GTSNPN and CDR2 is SVGIG (reference sequence). This CDR3 has 16 amino acids. Trimming stripped 0 bases from V and 7 bases from J, with 21 bases between. CDR3: CAWSVPQGYGLRGYTF. The CDR3 bases are TGTGCCTGGAGTGTACCTCAGGGGTATGGTCTACGTGGCTACACCTTC.

The chain employs TRBV27 and TRBJ2-7; D is unresolved. The V gene's germline CDR1 is MNHEY and CDR2 SMNVEV (reference sequence). This CDR3 is 11 amino acids long. Trimming stripped 3 bases from V and 6 bases from J, with 6 bases between. For the CDR3, the DNA is TGTGCCAGCAGTTTTGGCGGCGAGCAGTACTTC. Translation gives CASSFGGEQYF.

This clone was picked up one time. The chain couples TRBV12-5 to TRBJ1-5; no clear D. This CDR3 has 17 amino acids. Germline lookup yields CDR1 LGHNT and CDR2 FRNRAP. Trimming stripped 3 bases from V and 2 bases from J, with 17 bases between. CDR3 sequence: CASGFSVEEKGNQPQHF. Written as DNA, the CDR3 is TGTGCTAGTGGTTTCAGTGTGGAGGAAAAAGGCAATCAGCCCCAGCATTTT.

For the CDR3, the DNA is TGTGCCAGTAGTATAGCCGGGGGGCCTAGCTCCTACAATGAGCAGTTCTTC. It yields the protein CASSIAGGPSSYNEQFF. This chain uses TRBV19 with TRBJ2-1; a weak D match, TRBD2 (7 bases). Germline loops: CDR1 LNHDA, CDR2 SQIVND (reference sequence). The CDR3 contains 17 residues. V lost 1 base, J lost 0 bases, and 13 bases lay in between.

V gene TRBV7-9 combines with J gene TRBJ1-1; D is uncertain. This CDR3 is built from 11 residues. The V and J ends lost 5 bases and 5 bases respectively, with 6 bases between them. Germline lookup yields CDR1 SEHNR and CDR2 FQNEAQ (reference sequence). The CDR3 DNA sequence: TGTGCCAGCAGCCCTGCGACTGAAGCTTTCTTT. The encoded protein is CASSPATEAFF.

The chain couples TRBV4-1 to TRBJ2-3; 13 nucleotides line up with TRBD2. J was trimmed by 2 bases and V by 6 bases; bases with no gene match: 5. Germline CDR1 reads MGHRA; CDR2 reads YSYEKL. This CDR3 has 16 amino acids. CDR3 in amino acids: CASSQTSGGYTDTQYF. As DNA, the CDR3 is TGCGCCAGCAGTCAGACTAGCGGGGGGTACACAGATACGCAGTATTTT.

The genes are TRBV30 and TRBJ2-5; D not resolved. The end of the DNA is better explained by TRBJ2-7, so the J call may be wrong. CDR3 size: 12 residues. The germline V gene has CDR1 GTSNPN and CDR2 SVGIG (reference sequence). The CDR3 sequence is CAWDGATYEQYF. The DNA of the CDR3 is TGTGCCTGGGATGGAGCGACCTACGAGCAGTACTTC.

J is TRBJ2-6 and V is TRBV9, with 7 bases identical to TRBD1. This CDR3 is 18 amino acids long. V shed 0 bases, J shed 4 bases, and the junction held 10 bases outside the gene matches. Germline assignment: CDR1 SGDLS and CDR2 YYNGEE. This CDR3 reads CASSVGQGRVSGANVLTF. The DNA for the CDR3 is TGTGCCAGCAGCGTAGGACAGGGCCGGGTGTCGGGGGCCAACGTCCTGACTTTC.

Only a few counts were recorded for this clone. The chain recombines TRBV27 with TRBJ2-7; D is unclear. V gave up 1 base and J gave up 2 bases, with 9 bases separating them. This CDR3 contains 14 residues. Germline-derived CDR1 and CDR2 are MNHEY and SMNVEV (reference sequence). CDR3 protein: CASSLYSGTYEQYF. The DNA for the CDR3 is TGTGCCAGCAGTTTATATTCAGGCACCTACGAGCAGTACTTC.

This rearrangement joins TRBV6-1 to TRBJ2-5; tentative D call: TRBD1 (7 bases). V gave up 1 base and J gave up 7 bases, with 13 bases separating them. The CDR3 has 14 amino acids. Germline CDR1 and CDR2: MNHNS and SASEGT. The CDR3 reads CASSEVVQGGTQYF. In DNA, the CDR3 is TGTGCCAGCAGTGAAGTGGTCCAGGGGGGGACCCAGTACTTC.

The table lists this clone with a few counts. The chain uses TRBV18 and TRBJ1-4; TRBD1 matches at 10 bases. The CDR3 is made up of 14 amino acids. V gave up 3 bases and J gave up 8 bases; unmatched junction bases: 3. Germline CDR1 is KGHSH and CDR2 is LQKENI. The CDR3 loop reads CASSPGTGVEKLFF. DNA for the CDR3: TGTGCCAGCTCACCCGGGACAGGGGTGGAAAAACTGTTTTTT.

The chain recombines TRBV5-1 with TRBJ1-2; D is unclear. This CDR3 spans 17 amino acids. Germline V gene lookup returns CDR1 SGHRS and CDR2 YFSETQ. The V and J ends lost 2 bases and 0 bases respectively, with 17 bases between them. The CDR3 loop reads CASSFATPGNTNYGYTF. CDR3 nucleotides: TGCGCCAGCAGCTTCGCAACCCCAGGAAATACTAACTATGGCTACACCTTC.

V and J are TRBV6-4 and TRBJ2-3, with a possible D match to TRBD1 (5 bases). The CDR3 is 13 residues long. V shed 5 bases and J shed 5 bases, with 11 bases lying between them. Germline V lookup: CDR1 MRHNA, CDR2 SNTAGT. CDR3 loop: CASSQGSEDTQYF. In nucleotides, the CDR3 is TGTGCCAGCAGTCAGGGATCGGAAGATACGCAGTATTTT.